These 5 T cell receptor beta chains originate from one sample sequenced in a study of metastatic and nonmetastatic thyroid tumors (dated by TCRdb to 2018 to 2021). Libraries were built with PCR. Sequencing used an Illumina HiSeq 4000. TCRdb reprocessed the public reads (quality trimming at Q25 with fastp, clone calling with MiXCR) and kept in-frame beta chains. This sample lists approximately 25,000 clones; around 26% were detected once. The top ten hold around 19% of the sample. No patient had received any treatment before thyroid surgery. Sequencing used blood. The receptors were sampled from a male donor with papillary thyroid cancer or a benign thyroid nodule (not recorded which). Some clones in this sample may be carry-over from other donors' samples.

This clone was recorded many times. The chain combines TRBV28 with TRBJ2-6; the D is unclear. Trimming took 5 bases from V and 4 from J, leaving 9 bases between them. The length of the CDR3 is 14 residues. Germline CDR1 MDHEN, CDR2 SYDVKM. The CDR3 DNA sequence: TGTGCCAGCAGTAGGCCCGGCGGGGCCAACGTCCTGACTTTC. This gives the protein CASSRPGGANVLTF.

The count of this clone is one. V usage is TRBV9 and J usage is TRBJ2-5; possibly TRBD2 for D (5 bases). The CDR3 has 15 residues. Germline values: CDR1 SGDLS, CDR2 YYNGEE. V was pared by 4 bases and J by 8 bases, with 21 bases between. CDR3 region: CASSLSGRAEDTQYF. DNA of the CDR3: TGTGCCAGCAGCTTGAGCGGTAGGGCCGAGGATACCCAGTACTTC.

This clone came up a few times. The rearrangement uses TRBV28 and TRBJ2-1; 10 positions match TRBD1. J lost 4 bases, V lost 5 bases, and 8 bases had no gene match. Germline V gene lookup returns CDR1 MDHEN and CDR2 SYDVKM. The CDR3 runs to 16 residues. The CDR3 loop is CASSPPGTGDYNEQFF. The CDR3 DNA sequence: TGTGCCAGCAGTCCGCCCGGGACAGGGGATTACAATGAGCAGTTCTTC.

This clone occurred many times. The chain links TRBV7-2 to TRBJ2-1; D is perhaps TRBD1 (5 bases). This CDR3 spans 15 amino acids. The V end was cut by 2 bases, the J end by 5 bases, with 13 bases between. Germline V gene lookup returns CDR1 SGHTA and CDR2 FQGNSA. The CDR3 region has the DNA TGTGCCAGCAGCTTATGGCTACAGGCAAACAATGAGCAGTTCTTC. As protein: CASSLWLQANNEQFF.

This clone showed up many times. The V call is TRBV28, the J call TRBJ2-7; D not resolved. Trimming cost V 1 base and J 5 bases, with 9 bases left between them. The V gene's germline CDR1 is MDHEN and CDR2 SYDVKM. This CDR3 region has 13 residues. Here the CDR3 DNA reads TGTGCCAGCAGTTTATCCCGGACCAACGAGCAGTACTTC. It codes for CASSLSRTNEQYF.